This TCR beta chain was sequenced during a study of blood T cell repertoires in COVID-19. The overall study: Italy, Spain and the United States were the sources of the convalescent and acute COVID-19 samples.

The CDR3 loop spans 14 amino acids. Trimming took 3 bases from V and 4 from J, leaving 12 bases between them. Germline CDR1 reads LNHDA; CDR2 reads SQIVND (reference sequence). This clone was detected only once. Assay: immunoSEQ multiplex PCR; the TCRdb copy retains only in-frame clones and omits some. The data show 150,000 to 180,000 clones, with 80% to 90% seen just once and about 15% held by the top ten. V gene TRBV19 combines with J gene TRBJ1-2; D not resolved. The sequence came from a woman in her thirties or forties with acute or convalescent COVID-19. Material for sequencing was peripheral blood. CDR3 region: CASSISAGFYGYTF. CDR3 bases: TGTGCCAGTAGTATTTCGGCAGGCTTCTATGGCTACACCTTC.